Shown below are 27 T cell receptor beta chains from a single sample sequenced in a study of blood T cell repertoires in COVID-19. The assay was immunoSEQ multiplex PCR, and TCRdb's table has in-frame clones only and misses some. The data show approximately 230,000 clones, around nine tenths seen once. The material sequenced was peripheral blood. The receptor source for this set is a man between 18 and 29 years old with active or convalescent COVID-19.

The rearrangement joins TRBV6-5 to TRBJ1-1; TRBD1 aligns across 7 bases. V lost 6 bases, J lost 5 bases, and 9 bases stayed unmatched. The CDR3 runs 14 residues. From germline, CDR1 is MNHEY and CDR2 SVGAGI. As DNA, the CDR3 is TGTGCCAGCAGCCGGACAGGTTGGGATACTGAAGCTTTCTTT. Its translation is CASSRTGWDTEAFF.

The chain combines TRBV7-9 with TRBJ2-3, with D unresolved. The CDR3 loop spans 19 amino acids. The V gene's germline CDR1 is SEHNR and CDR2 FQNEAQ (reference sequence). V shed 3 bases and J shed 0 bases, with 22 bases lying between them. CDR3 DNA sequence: TGTGCCAGCAGCTTCCCACGCCGAAGCCGGTCCCTTAGCACAGATACGCAGTATTTT. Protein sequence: CASSFPRRSRSLSTDTQYF.

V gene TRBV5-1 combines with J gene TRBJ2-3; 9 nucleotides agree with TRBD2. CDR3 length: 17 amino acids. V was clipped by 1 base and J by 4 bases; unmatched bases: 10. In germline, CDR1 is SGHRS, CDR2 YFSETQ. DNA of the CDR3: TGCGCCAGCAGCTTGCGCACTAGCGGGCTGCGGCCAGATACGCAGTATTTT. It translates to CASSLRTSGLRPDTQYF.

Written as DNA, the CDR3 is TGTGCTAGTGGTCCGGACAGGGCCGGCTATGGCTACACCTTC. Translation gives CASGPDRAGYGYTF. The chain combines TRBV12-5 with TRBJ1-2; the match to TRBD1 covers 8 bases. The CDR3 is 14 amino acids. Germline V gene sequence: CDR1 LGHNT, CDR2 FRNRAP. The trim removed 5 bases at V and 4 bases at J, leaving 6 bases unmatched.

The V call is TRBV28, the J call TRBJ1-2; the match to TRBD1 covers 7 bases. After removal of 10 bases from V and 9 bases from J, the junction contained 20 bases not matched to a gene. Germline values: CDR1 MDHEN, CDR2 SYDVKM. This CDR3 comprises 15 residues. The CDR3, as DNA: TGTGCCACCGCTCCGCCACTACAGGGGCTCTTTAGCTACACCTTC. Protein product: CATAPPLQGLFSYTF.

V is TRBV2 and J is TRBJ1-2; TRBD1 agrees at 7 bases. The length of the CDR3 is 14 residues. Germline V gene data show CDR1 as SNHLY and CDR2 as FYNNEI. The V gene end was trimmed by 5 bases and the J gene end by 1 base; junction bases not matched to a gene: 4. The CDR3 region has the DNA TGTGCCAGCAGTCCCCAGGGGGTTAACTATGGCTACACCTTC. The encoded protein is CASSPQGVNYGYTF.

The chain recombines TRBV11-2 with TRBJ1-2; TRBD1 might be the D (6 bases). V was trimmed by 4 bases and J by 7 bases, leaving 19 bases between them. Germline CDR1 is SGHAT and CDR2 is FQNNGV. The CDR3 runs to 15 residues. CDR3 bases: TGTGCCAGCAGCTCTAGGCAGGGGCGAGGGGGTGGCTACACCTTC. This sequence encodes CASSSRQGRGGGYTF.

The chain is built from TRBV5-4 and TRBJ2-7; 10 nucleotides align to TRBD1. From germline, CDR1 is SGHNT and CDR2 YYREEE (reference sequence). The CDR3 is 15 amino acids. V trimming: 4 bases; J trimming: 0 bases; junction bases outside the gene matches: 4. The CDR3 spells CASSGGQGSSYEQYF. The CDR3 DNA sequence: TGTGCCAGCAGCGGGGGACAGGGGTCCTCCTACGAGCAGTACTTC.

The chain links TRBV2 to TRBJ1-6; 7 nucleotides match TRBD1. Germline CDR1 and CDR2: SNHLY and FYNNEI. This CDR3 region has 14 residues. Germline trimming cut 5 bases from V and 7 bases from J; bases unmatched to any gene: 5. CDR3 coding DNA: TGTGCCAGCAGTAAACAGGGGTCGAATTCACCCCTCCACTTT. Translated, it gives CASSKQGSNSPLHF.

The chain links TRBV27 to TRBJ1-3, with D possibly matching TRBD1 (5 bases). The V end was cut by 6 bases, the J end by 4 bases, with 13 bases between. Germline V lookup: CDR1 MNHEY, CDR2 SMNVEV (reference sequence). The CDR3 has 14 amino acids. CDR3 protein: CASSLAGTGNTIYF. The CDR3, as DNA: TGTGCCAGCAGCCTCGCGGGGACCGGAAACACCATATATTTT.

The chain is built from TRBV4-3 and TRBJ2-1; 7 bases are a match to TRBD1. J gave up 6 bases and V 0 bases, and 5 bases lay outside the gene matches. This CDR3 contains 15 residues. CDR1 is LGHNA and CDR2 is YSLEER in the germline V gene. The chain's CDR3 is CASSQEAQGFNEQFF. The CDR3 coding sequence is TGCGCCAGCAGCCAAGAAGCACAGGGGTTCAATGAGCAGTTCTTC.

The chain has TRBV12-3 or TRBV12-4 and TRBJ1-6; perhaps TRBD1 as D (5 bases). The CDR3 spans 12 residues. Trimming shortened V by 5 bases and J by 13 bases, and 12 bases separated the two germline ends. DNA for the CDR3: TGTGCCAGCAGTGTCGACAGTGGGCCCCTCCACTTT. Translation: CASSVDSGPLHF.

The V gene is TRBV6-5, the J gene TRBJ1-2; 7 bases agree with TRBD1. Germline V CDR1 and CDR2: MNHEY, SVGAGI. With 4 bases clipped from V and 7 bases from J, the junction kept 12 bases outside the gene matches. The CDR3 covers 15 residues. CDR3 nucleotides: TGTGCCAGCAGTTCCGATCGGTATTCAGGGGGTGGCTACACCTTC. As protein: CASSSDRYSGGGYTF.

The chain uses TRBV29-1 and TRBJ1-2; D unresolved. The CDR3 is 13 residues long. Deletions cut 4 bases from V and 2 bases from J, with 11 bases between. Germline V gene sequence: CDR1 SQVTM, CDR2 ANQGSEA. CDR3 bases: TGCAGCGTTGGGTCAGATATAAACTATGGCTACACCTTC. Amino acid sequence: CSVGSDINYGYTF.

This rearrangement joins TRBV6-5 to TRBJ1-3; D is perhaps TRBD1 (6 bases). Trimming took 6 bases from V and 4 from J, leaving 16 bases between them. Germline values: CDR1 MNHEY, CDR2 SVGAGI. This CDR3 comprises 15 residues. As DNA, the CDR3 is TGTGCCAGCAGACCGGACGGACAGCGAGGAAACACCATATATTTT. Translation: CASRPDGQRGNTIYF.

CDR3 nucleotide sequence: TGTGCCAGCAGCGAATTTACAGGGGAACGGGAAAAACTGTTTTTT. This gives the protein CASSEFTGEREKLFF. The V gene is TRBV9, the J gene TRBJ1-4, with 7 bases fitting TRBD1. J gave up 8 bases and V 3 bases, and 10 bases lay outside the gene matches. This CDR3 region has 15 residues. CDR1 and CDR2 from the germline V gene are SGDLS and YYNGEE. Based on the CDR3 plus reference TRBV9 and TRBJ1-4, the full variable domain is DSGVTQTPKHLITATGQRVTLRCSPRSGDLSVYWYQQSLDQGLQFLIQYYNGEERAKGNILERFSAQQFPDLHSELNLSSLELGDSALYFCASSEFTGEREKLFFGSGTQLSVL.

CDR3 DNA sequence: TGTGCCAGCAGTGACCAAGGGGCCGGTGGAACGCAGTATTTT. This sequence encodes CASSDQGAGGTQYF. V gene TRBV6-4 combines with J gene TRBJ2-3; possibly TRBD1 for D (5 bases). With 2 bases removed from V and 9 bases from J, the gap between germline ends came to 15 bases. The CDR3 has 14 amino acids. Germline V gene sequence: CDR1 MRHNA, CDR2 SNTAGT.

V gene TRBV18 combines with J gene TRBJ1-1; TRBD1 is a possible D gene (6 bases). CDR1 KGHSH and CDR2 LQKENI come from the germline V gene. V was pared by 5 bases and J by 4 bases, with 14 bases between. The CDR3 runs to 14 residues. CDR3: CASSSTGIATEAFF. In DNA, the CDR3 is TGTGCCAGCTCATCGACAGGAATTGCCACTGAAGCTTTCTTT.

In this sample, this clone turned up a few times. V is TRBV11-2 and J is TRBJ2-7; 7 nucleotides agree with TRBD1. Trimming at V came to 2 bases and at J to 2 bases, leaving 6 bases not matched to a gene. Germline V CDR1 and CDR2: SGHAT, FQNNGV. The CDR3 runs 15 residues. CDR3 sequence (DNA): TGTGCCAGCAGCTTACCCCCAGGGGGACCCTACGAGCAGTACTTC. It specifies CASSLPPGGPYEQYF.

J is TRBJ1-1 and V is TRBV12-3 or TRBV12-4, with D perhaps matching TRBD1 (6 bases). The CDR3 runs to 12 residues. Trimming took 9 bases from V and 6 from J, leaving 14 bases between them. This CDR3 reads CASMPKGAEAFF. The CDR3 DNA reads TGTGCCAGTATGCCAAAGGGGGCTGAAGCTTTCTTT.

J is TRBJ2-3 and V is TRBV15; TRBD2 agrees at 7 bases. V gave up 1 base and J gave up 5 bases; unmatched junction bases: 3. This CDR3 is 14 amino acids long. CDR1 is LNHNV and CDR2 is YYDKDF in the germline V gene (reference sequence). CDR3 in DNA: TGTGCCACCAGCAGAGGCGGGAGTATAGATACGCAGTATTTT. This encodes CATSRGGSIDTQYF.

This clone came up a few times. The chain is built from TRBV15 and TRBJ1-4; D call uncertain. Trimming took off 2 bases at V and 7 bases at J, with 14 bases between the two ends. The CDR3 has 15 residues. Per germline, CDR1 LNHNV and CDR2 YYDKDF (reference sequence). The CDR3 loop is CATSRSTRTAEKLFF. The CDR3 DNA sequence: TGTGCCACCAGCAGAAGTACCCGAACAGCTGAAAAACTGTTTTTT.

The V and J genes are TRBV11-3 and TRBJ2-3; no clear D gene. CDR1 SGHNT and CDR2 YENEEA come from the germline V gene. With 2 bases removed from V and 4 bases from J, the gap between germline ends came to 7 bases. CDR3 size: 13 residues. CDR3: CASSLLPPDTQYF. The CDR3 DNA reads TGTGCCAGCAGCTTACTCCCCCCAGATACGCAGTATTTT.

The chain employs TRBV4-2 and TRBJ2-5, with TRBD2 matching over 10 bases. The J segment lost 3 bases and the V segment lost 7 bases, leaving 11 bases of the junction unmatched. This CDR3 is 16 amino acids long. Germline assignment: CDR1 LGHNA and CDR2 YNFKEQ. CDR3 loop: CASTRSDGLAEETQYF. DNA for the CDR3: TGTGCCAGCACCAGAAGCGACGGACTAGCGGAAGAGACCCAGTACTTC.

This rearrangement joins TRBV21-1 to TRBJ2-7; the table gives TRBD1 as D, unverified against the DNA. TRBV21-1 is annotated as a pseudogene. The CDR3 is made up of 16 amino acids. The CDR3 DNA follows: TGTGCCAGCAGCACCCCCCGACAGGGGAACACCTACGAGCAGTACTTC. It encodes CASSTPRQGNTYEQYF.

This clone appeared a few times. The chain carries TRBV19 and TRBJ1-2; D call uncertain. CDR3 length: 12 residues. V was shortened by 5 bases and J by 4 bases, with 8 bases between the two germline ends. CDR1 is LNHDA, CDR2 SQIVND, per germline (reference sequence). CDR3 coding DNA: TGTGCCAGTAGTCCTACCCCCTATGGCTACACCTTC. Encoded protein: CASSPTPYGYTF.

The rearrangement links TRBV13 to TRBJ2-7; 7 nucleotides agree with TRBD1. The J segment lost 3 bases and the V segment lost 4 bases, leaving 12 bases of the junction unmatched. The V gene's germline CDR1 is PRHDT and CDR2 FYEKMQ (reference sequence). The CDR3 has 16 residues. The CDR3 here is CASSSARDSGFYEQYF. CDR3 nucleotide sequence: TGTGCCAGCAGCTCTGCCCGGGACAGTGGGTTCTACGAGCAGTACTTC.